Sequencing of this TCR beta chain was carried out in a study of blood T cell repertoires in COVID-19. About the study: The United States, Italy and Spain provided the acute and convalescent COVID-19 samples. T cells, B-cell-depleted T cells, or PBMCs supplied cDNA or gDNA.

Original data processing: Amplifying reference gene primers gave estimates of nucleated cell counts. Libraries were prepared by immunoSEQ multiplex PCR; TCRdb keeps only in-frame clonotypes and omits some of them. That table gives V, J and clone size, and the DNA gave D and trimming. The sample yields more than 110,000 clones, almost 85% seen once. Sequences were obtained from peripheral blood. This receptor was obtained from a man aged 45-65 years with acute or convalescent COVID-19.

The CDR3 loop reads CASSRRAGGGNTIYF. The CDR3 region has the DNA TGTGCCAGCAGCCGCCGTGCGGGTGGAGGAAACACCATATATTTT. The chain couples TRBV7-2 to TRBJ1-3, with D unresolved. Trimming pared 5 bases from V and 4 bases from J, leaving 15 bases between. From germline, CDR1 is SGHTA and CDR2 FQGNSA. CDR3 size: 15 residues.